This T cell receptor beta chain was retrieved from a study of cytomegalovirus exposure and HLA in healthy donors (dated 2017 in TCRdb). Context from the whole study: An earlier analysis of approximately 550 of the donors reported 250 to 300 Gb of sequence data and roughly 100 million unique TCR beta sequences from about 179 million T cells. An earlier analysis of roughly 580 of the donors used high-throughput TCR beta sequencing to judge whether each TCR beta V gene segment behaved as functional or pseudogenic. Five DR-DQ haplotypes were treated as single units for association and clustering because of strong linkage in the cohort. Rather than drawing on any new phenotypic data, the later analysis identified candidate immune exposures from TCR beta sequences and the way those sequences occurred across donors. On average, around 240,000 unique TCR beta nucleotide sequences were sequenced per donor among some 420 genotyped donors of the cohort, with 15% to 20% of those sequences being non-productive. Every repertoire in the discovery cohort had been generated on one and the same sequencing platform. HLA typing covered class I and class II loci at four-digit resolution. Donor age, sex, ethnicity and CMV serostatus were compiled together with the repertoire data. The genetic ancestry cluster associated with self-reported Caucasian donors included 65% to 90% of the 398 genotyped donors. An early release covering roughly 600 HLA-typed donors comprised approximately 300 gigabases of sequencing data and some 79 million unique TCR sequences. Using immunosequencing, the study profiled T cell repertoires from 550 to 750 subjects and related those repertoires to cytomegalovirus serostatus. In addition to the first cohort of approximately 670 subjects, a separate validation cohort of 120 different subjects was used. In a later genetic analysis, genome-wide SNP genotypes for about three fifths of the roughly 670 donors were used, and that subset was treated as a discovery cohort. The aim of the study was to test whether cataloging public T cell receptors could identify signatures of past pathogen exposure. In a later analysis, previously published TCR beta repertoires from about 640 donors were re-analyzed and high-resolution HLA genotyping was added so that TCR occurrence patterns could be studied. To predict cytomegalovirus infection status, the study combined high-throughput TCR immunosequencing, statistical association of individual TCRs with disease status, and machine learning. The number of donors typed differed by locus, with about 629-640 for A, B, C, DRB1 and DQB1, 522 for DQA1, about 610 for DPA1, and around 460 for DPB1. General study outcomes and caveats: A further reported finding was that TCR beta sequences accurately predicted the HLA-A and HLA-B alleles for most subjects in the first cohort. Presence/absence analyses assumed roughly uniform sequencing depth across donors, an assumption that may not hold. About 17 rarely observed V segments, including chromosome 9 orphons, were excluded from the earlier analysis of about 610 of the donors because counts were too low. A total of fewer than 200 TCR beta chains were listed by the study as associated with cytomegalovirus. Three of the identified cytomegalovirus-associated TCR beta chains were confirmed in vitro to be specific for cytomegalovirus antigens. When HLA alleles, especially DR and DQ, strongly co-occurred, attributing TCR associations to individual alleles was difficult. A later analysis reported that several top co-occurrence clusters appeared linked to parvovirus B19, influenza, CMV and Epstein-Barr virus. An earlier analysis of 587 of the donors showed that most TCR beta V segments appeared in productive rearrangements either about 87% or about 30% of the time, which broadly matched IMGT annotations. This cohort had only TCR beta chains sequenced, and the lack of alpha or paired-chain data limited which features could be detected. In a later analysis, most CMV-associated TCR beta chains were found to appear HLA-restricted, with HLA associations seemingly driven largely by CMV exposure. In both the original and validation cohorts, the classifier was reported to diagnose cytomegalovirus status with high specificity and sensitivity. A later genetic analysis reported fewer N-insertions in productive TCRs among donors in an Asian-associated ancestry cluster than the roughly 700-donor mean. It was suggested by the authors that the approach could potentially be generalized to other disease states and immunological phenotypes. The only immune exposure information available for the cohort was CMV serostatus. Correlated functional status among segregating V segments might be attributable to linkage disequilibrium, but an unknown experimental factor could not be ruled out. A later genetic analysis associated a missense DCLRE1C variant with V-gene and J-gene trimming of TCR beta chains, and an independent cohort replicated the association. The sequencing pipeline was judged likely to have produced a cluster of highly shared sequence variants as a technical artifact. While some public TCRs were present in many individuals, most TCR sequences turned up only very rarely across donors. Because HLA typing was unavailable for some donors at each locus, only the typed subset was used in association tests. Because the 87-base-pair reads could not distinguish some IMGT-functional V segments, including TRBV6-2 and TRBV6-3, those segments were excluded. A later analysis found that HLA-associated TCR beta chains were more clonally expanded and had lower generation probabilities than equally common non-associated chains. In a later analysis, TCR association rates were found to vary across HLA loci, with the most associated TCRs seen for DRB1 alleles and the fewest for HLA-C alleles. Specific HLA alleles were associated with 16,951 TCR beta sequences at a false discovery rate of 0.05 in a later analysis.

This clone was seen once. What this receptor recognizes is not known. No quality values exist for individual bases; no much larger clone is one base distant. Including the terminal cysteine and phenylalanine, the CDR3 comprises 15 residues. Here the CDR3 DNA is all that survives: 45 bases in frame from base 1. V is shortened by 2 bases, J by 5 bases, and the region joining them spans 12 bases. From the germline V gene (reference sequence), CDR1 is MNHEY and CDR2 is SMNVEV. The method was the immunoSEQ multiplex PCR assay. A mixture of 60 forward primers for TCR Vbeta segments and 13 reverse primers for TCR Jbeta segments was used in the multiplex PCR. Amplification of the CDR3 region of rearranged TCR beta genes was performed with a multiplex PCR assay on genomic DNA. The amplified TCR beta libraries were sequenced on the Illumina HiSeq System as 87-base-pair reads. Per the authors' processing: In a later analysis, 80 million or so unique TCR beta chains were counted across the roughly 700 repertoires, and roughly 11 million of these chains were shared by at least two donors. Raw reads were error-corrected and collapsed into unique sequences with a nearest-neighbor algorithm that merged closely related sequences to remove PCR and sequencing errors. Alignment of CDR3 sequences to IMGT reference sequences was used to assign V, D and J gene segments. Each retained sequence needed at least a six-nucleotide match to both a V gene segment and a J gene segment. Rearrangements were classified as productive when the CDR3 lacked stop codons and remained in frame with V and J, and all other rearrangements were classified as non-productive. Following IMGT convention, CDR3 was defined as the stretch from the second conserved V-encoded cysteine to the conserved J-encoded phenylalanine. The earlier analysis of roughly 590 of the donors excluded sequences that lacked an unambiguous match to a single V gene segment. An earlier analysis of 500 to 600 of the donors classified V segments as functional when productive rearrangements were above 56.7% and as segregating when the standard deviation between donors was above 5%. A statistical classification framework was built for diagnosing cytomegalovirus status from the catalog of TCR beta chain sequences. In a later analysis, V and J genes were assigned by comparing TCR nucleotide sequences against IMGT/GENE-DB human TR gene sequences. The TCRdist pipeline was used in a later analysis to assign CDR3 sequences and most-parsimonious VDJ recombination scenarios. A later analysis defined each TCR beta chain by its CDR3 amino acid sequence plus V-gene family, and excluded reads lacking a unique V-gene family. To address suspected cross-contamination and a sequencing artifact, a later analysis removed roughly 640 highly shared, low-generation-probability nucleotide sequences. A later analysis calculated a clonal expansion index for each public chain from normalized within-repertoire ranks of inferred template counts. A later analysis computed generation probabilities with a VDJ recombination model fitted to out-of-frame rearrangements, and checked the results against IGoR. A later analysis scored TCR-TCR, TCR-HLA and TCR-CMV co-occurrence with hypergeometric tests, applying a repertoire-size bias correction to TCR pairs. To estimate false discovery rates, a later analysis permuted the HLA or CMV assignments 20 times. A later analysis grouped co-occurring TCRs with DBSCAN, adding TCRdist sequence similarity when clustering within HLA-allele-positive subsets. Repertoires with fewer than 30,000 or more than 120,000 public chains, plus five repertoires with anomalous nucleotide sharing, were excluded from co-occurrence clustering. Here the immuneACCESS table is served through TCRdb, limited to in-frame sequences with V and J called. Missing clones are a known gap in these copies; in checked studies unresolved V genes cover under half, and the rest lacks a known reason. V and J calls and clone size are those listed in that table; D and trimming were worked out from the DNA. This sample has fewer than 200,000 clones in its table, and approximately 80% of those were observed once. The ten largest clones capture approximately 4.5% of the sample.

The cohort was made up of hundreds of healthy bone marrow donors. Cohort members were all nominally healthy when sampled, although unrecorded immune exposures were likely present. The donor tested CMV seronegative and was one of the 352 seronegative cohort members. A peripheral blood sample was collected from each donor, and TCR beta sequencing was performed on peripheral blood mononuclear cells. Genomic DNA extraction from the blood cell samples was performed with the Qiagen DNeasy Blood Extraction Kit. Sequences were obtained from PBMCs. The receptor chain draws on TRBV27 and TRBJ2-2, with TRBD1 tentatively as D gene (5 bases match). This TCR came from a man younger than 45 in good health and CMV-seronegative. The bases read TGTGCCAGCAGTTTAGCCACAGGAATGACCGGGGAGCTGTTTTTT. It translates to CASSLATGMTGELFF.